This T cell receptor beta chain originates from a study of OX40 agonist ivuxolimab in advanced cancers. Assay used: immunoSEQ multiplex PCR; TCRdb lists only in-frame clones, some missing. The repertoire includes 50,000 to 70,000 clones, around four fifths of them detected once, and over 2.5% sits in the top ten. With 4 bases removed from V and 2 bases from J, the gap between germline ends came to 11 bases. Per the germline V gene, CDR1 is MGHDK and CDR2 is SYGVNS. This CDR3 has 14 amino acids. This clone was recorded only once. V usage is TRBV25-1 and J usage is TRBJ2-5; tentative D call: TRBD1 (6 bases). The material sequenced was CD4+ or CD8+ T cells sorted from blood, taken in a trial of the OX40 agonist ivuxolimab. This clonotype was sampled from an adult with an advanced solid tumor such as melanoma, head and neck, liver or kidney cancer. CDR3 DNA: TGTGCCAGCAGTGGCTTAGGACAGCAAGAGACCCAGTACTTC. Amino acid sequence: CASSGLGQQETQYF.